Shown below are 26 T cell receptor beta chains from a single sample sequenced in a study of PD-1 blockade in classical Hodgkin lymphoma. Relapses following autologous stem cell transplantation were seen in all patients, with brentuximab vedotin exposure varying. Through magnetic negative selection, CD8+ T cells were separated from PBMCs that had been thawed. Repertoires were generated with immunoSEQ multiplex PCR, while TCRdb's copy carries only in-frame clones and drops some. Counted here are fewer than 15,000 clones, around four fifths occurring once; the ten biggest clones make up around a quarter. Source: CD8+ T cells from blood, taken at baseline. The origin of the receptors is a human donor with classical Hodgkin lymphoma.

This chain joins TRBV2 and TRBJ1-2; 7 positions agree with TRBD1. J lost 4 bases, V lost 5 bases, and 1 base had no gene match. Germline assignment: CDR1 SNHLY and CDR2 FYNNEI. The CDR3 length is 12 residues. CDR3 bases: TGTGCCAGCAGTTGGGACAGCTATGGCTACACCTTC. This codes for CASSWDSYGYTF.

The CDR3 spells CAWSAIAGDYEQYF. CDR3 nucleotides: TGTGCCTGGAGTGCAATAGCGGGGGACTACGAGCAGTACTTC. The rearrangement links TRBV30 to TRBJ2-7, with 9 bases aligning to TRBD2. V shed 1 base and J 3 bases; nucleotides not matched to a gene: 4. The germline V gene encodes CDR1 GTSNPN and CDR2 SVGIG (reference sequence). The CDR3 extends over 14 amino acids.

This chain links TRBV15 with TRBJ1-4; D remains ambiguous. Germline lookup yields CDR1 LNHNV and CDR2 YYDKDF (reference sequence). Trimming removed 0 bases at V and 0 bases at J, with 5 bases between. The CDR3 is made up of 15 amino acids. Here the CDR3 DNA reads TGTGCCACCAGCAGAGATAGCACAACTAATGAAAAACTGTTTTTT. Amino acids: CATSRDSTTNEKLFF.

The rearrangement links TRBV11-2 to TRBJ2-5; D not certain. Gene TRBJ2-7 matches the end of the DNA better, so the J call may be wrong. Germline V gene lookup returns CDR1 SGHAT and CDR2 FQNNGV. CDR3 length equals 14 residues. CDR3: CASSNGLRRYEQYF. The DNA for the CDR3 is TGTGCCAGCAGCAACGGGCTCAGACGATACGAGCAGTACTTC.

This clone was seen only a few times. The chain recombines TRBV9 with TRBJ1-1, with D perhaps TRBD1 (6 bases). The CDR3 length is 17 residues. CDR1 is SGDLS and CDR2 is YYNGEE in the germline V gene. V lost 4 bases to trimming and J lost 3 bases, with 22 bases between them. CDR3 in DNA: TGTGCCAGCAGCCTCTGGGGGCGACAGGATCGGGACACTGAAGCTTTCTTT. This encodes CASSLWGRQDRDTEAFF.

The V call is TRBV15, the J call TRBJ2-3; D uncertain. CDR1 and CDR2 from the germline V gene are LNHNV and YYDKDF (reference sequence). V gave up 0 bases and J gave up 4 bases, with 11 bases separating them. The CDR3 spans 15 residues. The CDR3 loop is CATSRDLGESDTQYF. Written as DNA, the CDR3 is TGTGCCACCAGCAGAGATCTTGGGGAATCAGATACGCAGTATTTT.

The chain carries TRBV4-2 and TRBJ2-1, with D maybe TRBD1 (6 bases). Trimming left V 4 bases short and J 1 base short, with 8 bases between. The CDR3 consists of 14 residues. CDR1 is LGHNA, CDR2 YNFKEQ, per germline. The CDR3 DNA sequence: TGTGCCAGCAGCCCAGGGGATTCCTACAATGAGCAGTTCTTC. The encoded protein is CASSPGDSYNEQFF.

In DNA form, the CDR3 reads TGTGCCAGCAGCCAGGAGACTAGCGGGGCCTACGAGCAGTACTTC. Amino acid sequence: CASSQETSGAYEQYF. The chain links TRBV14 to TRBJ2-7, with 11 positions matching TRBD2. V shed 3 bases and J 2 bases; nucleotides not matched to a gene: 3. Germline V gives CDR1 SGHDN, CDR2 FVKESK. The CDR3 length is 15 residues.

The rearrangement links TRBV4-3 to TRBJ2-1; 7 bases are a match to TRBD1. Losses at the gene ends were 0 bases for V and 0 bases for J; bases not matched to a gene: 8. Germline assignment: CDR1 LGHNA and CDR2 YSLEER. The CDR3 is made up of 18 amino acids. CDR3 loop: CASSQDPSTGYSYNEQFF. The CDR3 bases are TGCGCCAGCAGCCAAGACCCCTCGACAGGGTACTCCTACAATGAGCAGTTCTTC.

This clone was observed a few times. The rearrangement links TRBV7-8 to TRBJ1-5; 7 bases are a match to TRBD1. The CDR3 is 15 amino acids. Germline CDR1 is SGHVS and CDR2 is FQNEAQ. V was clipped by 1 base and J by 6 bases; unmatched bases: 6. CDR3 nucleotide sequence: TGTGCCAGCAGCTTAGACAGGGGAGCTTCTCAGCCCCAGCATTTT. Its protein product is CASSLDRGASQPQHF.

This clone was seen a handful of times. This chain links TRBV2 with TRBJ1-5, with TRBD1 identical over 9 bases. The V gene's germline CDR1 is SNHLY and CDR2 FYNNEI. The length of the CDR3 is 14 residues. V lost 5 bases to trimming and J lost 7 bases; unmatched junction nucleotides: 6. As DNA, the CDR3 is TGTGCCAGCAGTTACAGGGGGCTGGCGCAGCCCCAGCATTTT. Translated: CASSYRGLAQPQHF.

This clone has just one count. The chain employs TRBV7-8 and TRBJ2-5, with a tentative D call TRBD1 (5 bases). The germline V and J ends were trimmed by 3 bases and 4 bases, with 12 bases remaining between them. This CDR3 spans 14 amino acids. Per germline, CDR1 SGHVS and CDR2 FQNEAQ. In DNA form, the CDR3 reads TGTGCCAGCAGCTTGACAGCCTTTGGAGAGACCCAGTACTTC. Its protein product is CASSLTAFGETQYF.

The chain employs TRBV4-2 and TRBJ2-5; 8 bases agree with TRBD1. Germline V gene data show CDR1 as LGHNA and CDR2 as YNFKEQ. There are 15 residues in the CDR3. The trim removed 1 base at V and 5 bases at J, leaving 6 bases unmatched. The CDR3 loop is CASSQVGQGGETQYF. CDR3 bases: TGTGCCAGCAGCCAAGTTGGACAGGGTGGGGAGACCCAGTACTTC.

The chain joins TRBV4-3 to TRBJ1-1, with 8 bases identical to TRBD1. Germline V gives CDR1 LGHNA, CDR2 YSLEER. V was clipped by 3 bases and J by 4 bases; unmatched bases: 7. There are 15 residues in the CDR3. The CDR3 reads CASSQGRTGLTEAFF. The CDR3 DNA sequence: TGCGCCAGCAGCCAGGGCAGGACAGGGCTCACTGAAGCTTTCTTT.

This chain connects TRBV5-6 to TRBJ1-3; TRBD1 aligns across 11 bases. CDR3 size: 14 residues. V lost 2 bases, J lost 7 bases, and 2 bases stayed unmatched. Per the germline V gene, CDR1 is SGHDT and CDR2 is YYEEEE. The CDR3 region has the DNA TGTGCCAGCAGCTTCGGGACAGGGGGGAACACCATATATTTT. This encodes CASSFGTGGNTIYF.

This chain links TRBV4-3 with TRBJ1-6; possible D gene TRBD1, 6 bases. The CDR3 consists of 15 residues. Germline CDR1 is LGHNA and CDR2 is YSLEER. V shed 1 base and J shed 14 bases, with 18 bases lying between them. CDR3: CASSQGAGDNSALHF. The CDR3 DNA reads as TGCGCCAGCAGCCAAGGAGCAGGGGATAATTCGGCCCTCCACTTT.

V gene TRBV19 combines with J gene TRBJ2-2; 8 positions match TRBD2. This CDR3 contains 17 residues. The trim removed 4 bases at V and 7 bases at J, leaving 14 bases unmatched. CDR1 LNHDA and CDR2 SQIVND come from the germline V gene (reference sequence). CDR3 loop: CASSNPYAAGGFGELFF. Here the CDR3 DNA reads TGTGCCAGTAGTAACCCCTACGCCGCGGGGGGATTCGGGGAGCTGTTTTTT.

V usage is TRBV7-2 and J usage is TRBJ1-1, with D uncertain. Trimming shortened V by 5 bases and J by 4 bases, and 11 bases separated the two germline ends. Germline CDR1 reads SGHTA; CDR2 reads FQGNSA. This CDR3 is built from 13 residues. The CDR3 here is CASSPMRFTEAFF. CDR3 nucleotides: TGTGCCAGCAGCCCGATGAGGTTCACTGAAGCTTTCTTT.

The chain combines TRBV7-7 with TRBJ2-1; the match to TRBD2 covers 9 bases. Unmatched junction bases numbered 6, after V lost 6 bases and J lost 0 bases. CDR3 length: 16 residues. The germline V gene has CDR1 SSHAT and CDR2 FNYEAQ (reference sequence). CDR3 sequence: CASSRLADLSYNEQFF. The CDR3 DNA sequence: TGTGCCAGCAGTAGACTAGCGGATCTCTCCTACAATGAGCAGTTCTTC. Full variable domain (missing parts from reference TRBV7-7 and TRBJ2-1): GAGVSQSPRYKVTKRGQDVTLRCDPISSHATLYWYQQALGQGPEFLTYFNYEAQPDKSGLPSDRFSAERPEGSISTLTIQRTEQRDSAMYRCASSRLADLSYNEQFFGPGTRLTVL.

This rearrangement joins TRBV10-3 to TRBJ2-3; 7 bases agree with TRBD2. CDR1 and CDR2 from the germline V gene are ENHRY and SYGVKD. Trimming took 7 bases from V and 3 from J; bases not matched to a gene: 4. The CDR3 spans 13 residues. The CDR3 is CAIMGGGTDTQYF. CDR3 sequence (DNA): TGTGCCATCATGGGCGGGGGAACAGATACGCAGTATTTT.

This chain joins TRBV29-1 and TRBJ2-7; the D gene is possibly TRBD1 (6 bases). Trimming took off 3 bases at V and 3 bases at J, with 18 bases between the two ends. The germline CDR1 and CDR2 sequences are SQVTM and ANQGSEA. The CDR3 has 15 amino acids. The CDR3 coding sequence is TGCAGCGTTGAGGCAAGTACAGGGATTCTCTACGAGCAGTACTTC. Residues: CSVEASTGILYEQYF.

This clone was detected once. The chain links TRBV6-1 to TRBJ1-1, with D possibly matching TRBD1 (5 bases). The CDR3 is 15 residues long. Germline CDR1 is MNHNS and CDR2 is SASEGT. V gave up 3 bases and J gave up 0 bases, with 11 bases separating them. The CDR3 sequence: CASSDMGRMNTEAFF. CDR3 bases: TGTGCCAGCAGTGACATGGGACGAATGAACACTGAAGCTTTCTTT.

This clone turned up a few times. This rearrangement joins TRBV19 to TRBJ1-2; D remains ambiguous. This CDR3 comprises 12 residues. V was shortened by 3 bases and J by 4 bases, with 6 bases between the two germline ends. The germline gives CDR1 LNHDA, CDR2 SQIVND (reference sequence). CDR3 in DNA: TGTGCCAGTAGTATTGGCCCCTATGGCTACACCTTC. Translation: CASSIGPYGYTF.

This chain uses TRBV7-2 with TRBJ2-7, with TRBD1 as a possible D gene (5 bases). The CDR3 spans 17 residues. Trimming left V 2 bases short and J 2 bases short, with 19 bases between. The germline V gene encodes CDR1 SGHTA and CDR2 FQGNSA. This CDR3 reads CASSLWGFHTLAYEQYF. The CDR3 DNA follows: TGTGCCAGCAGCTTATGGGGCTTCCATACCCTCGCCTACGAGCAGTACTTC.

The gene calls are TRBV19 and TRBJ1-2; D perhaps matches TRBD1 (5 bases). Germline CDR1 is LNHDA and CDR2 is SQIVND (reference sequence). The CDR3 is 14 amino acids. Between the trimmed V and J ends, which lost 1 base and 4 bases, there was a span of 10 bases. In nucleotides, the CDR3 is TGTGCCAGTAGTATAGTCGGGGGAGGCTATGGCTACACCTTC. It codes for CASSIVGGGYGYTF.

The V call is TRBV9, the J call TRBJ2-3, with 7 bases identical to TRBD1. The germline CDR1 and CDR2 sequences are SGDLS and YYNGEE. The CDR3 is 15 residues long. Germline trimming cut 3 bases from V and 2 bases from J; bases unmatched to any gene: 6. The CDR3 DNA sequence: TGTGCCAGCAGCGCCTACAGGGGTGTCACAGATACGCAGTATTTT. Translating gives CASSAYRGVTDTQYF.